A single T cell receptor beta chain is shown here with its context. The antigen is unknown. The data originate from a study of cytomegalovirus exposure and HLA in healthy donors. Study-wide results and caveats: In a later analysis, common viral pathogens appeared linked to several of the most significant clusters. It was likely that a cluster of highly shared sequence variants was a sequencing artifact. In a later analysis, across HLA loci, associated TCR counts were highest for DRB1, lowest for HLA-C.

The CDR3 extends over 17 amino acids. Germline V gene lookup returns CDR1 SGHVS and CDR2 FNYEAQ. Trimming removed 1 base from V and 0 bases from J, with 14 bases in between. The PCR had 60 Vbeta and 13 Jbeta primers. Original methodology: Later, roughly 80 million unique TCR beta chains were counted in an analysis, and 8.5 million to 13 million of them were shared. Sequencing used immunoSEQ multiplex PCR; TCRdb keeps in-frame clones, though not all of them. The V and J calls and clone size come from that table; D and trimming were worked out from the DNA. The sample yields about 200,000 clones, 70% to 85% seen once.

The receptor was derived from a man aged 35 to 55 in good health and CMV-seropositive. What was sequenced was PBMCs. The chain couples TRBV7-6 to TRBJ2-3; D gene unclear. CDR3 residues: CASSLVPGHTSTDTQYF. The CDR3 nucleotides are TGTGCCAGCAGCTTAGTCCCCGGTCATACTAGCACAGATACGCAGTATTTT.